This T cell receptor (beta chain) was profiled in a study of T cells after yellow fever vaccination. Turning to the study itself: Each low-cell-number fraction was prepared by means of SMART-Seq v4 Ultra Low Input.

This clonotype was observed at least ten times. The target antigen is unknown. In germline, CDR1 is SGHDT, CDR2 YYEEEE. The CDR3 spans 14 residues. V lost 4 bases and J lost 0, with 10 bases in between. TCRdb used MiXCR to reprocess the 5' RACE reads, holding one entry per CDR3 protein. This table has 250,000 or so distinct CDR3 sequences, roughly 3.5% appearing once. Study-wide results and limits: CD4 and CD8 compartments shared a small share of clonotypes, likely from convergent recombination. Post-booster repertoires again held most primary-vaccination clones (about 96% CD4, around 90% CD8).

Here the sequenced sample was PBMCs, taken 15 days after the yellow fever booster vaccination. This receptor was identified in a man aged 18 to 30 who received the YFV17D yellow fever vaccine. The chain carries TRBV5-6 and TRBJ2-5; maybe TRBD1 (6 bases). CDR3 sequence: CASSPGQNQETQYF. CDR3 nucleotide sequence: TGTGCCAGCAGCCCAGGACAGAACCAAGAGACCCAGTACTTC.